The present T cell receptor beta chain was sequenced within a study of T cell repertoires in cytomegalovirus infection. There are a few counts of this clonotype. TCRdb reprocessed the reads via MiXCR and lists one record per CDR3 protein. The sample consists of roughly 230,000 distinct CDR3 sequences, around 6.6% of them appearing once. The V gene's germline CDR1 is MRHNA and CDR2 SNTAGT. Trimming removed 3 bases from V and 5 bases from J; junction bases left unmatched: 4. The CDR3 runs 14 residues. The rearrangement uses TRBV6-4 and TRBJ2-1; 7 bases fit TRBD1. This sequence originates from a human donor in good health (CMV status not recorded). Some clones in this sample may be carry-over from other donors' samples. Material: PBMCs. The CDR3 protein is CASSEGGFNNEQFF. CDR3 in DNA: TGTGCCAGCAGTGAAGGGGGCTTTAACAATGAGCAGTTCTTC.